Listed below are T cell receptor beta chains from one sample, sequenced in a study of shared clonotypes between healthy human individuals. The data were produced by immunoSEQ multiplex PCR, yet TCRdb's version contains in-frame clones alone and is incomplete. The repertoire includes about 2.1 million clones, around 93% of them detected once, and about 1.7% sits in the top ten. Sequencing was performed on naive CD8+ T cells from PBMCs. These receptors were collected from a man aged 18 to 30 in good health. Some clones in this sample may be carry-over from other donors' samples. The CDR3 runs from the conserved cysteine through the conserved F or W. The D gene is left open where the match is weak. A row's size may be missing; if present it is once, few, many or a size class.

V gene	D gene	J gene	clone size	CDR3 protein	CDR3 DNA
TRBV15	.	TRBJ2-3	.	CATSRVVSGPTDTQYF	TGTGCCACCAGCAGAGTGGTTAGCGGACCAACAGATACGCAGTATTTT
TRBV7-6	TRBD1	TRBJ1-5	.	CASSRDRGINQPQHF	TGTGCCAGCAGCCGGGACAGGGGGATAAATCAGCCCCAGCATTTT
TRBV6-1	TRBD1	TRBJ2-3	.	CASSEARRGHGTQYF	TGTGCCAGCAGTGAAGCTCGCAGGGGGCATGGTACGCAGTATTTT
TRBV9	.	TRBJ2-2	.	CASSQPGNSANTGELFF	TGTGCCTCCTCCCAACCGGGCAACAGCGCGAACACCGGGGAGCTGTTTTTT
TRBV19	TRBD2	TRBJ2-7	.	CASSMGGSGYEQYF	TGTGCCAGTAGTATGGGCGGGAGCGGCTACGAGCAGTACTTC
TRBV5-8	.	TRBJ2-7	once	CASSLGNSYEQYF	TGTGCCAGCAGCTTGGGCAACTCCTACGAGCAGTACTTC
TRBV5-6	.	TRBJ2-7	.	CASSNWPGALLNEQYF	TGTGCCAGCAGTAACTGGCCGGGGGCCCTCCTCAATGAGCAGTACTTC
TRBV27	.	TRBJ1-1	few	CASSFTLESSEAFF	TGTGCCAGCAGTTTCACACTCGAGTCGTCTGAAGCTTTCTTT
TRBV4-1	TRBD1	TRBJ2-7	.	CASSPRDRVTYEQYF	TGTGCCAGCAGCCCCCGGGACAGGGTGACCTACGAGCAGTACTTC
TRBV15	TRBD2	TRBJ2-3	.	CATSTLGPSGLGTDTQYF	TGTGCCACCAGCACGTTGGGGCCTAGCGGGCTAGGCACAGATACGCAGTATTTT
TRBV29-1	.	TRBJ1-3	.	CSAVGGRNTIYF	TGCAGCGCCGTAGGGGGAAGAAACACCATATATTTT
TRBV6-5	TRBD1	TRBJ2-2	.	CASTTGGPNTGELFF	TGTGCCAGCACTACAGGGGGTCCGAACACCGGGGAGCTGTTTTTT
TRBV27	.	TRBJ1-1	.	CASRPPGFTEAFF	TGTGCCAGCAGACCACCGGGTTTCACTGAAGCTTTCTTT
TRBV27	.	TRBJ2-1	.	CASSYYSDREIGQFF	TGTGCCAGCAGCTACTATAGCGACCGGGAGATAGGGCAGTTCTTC
TRBV30	.	TRBJ1-1	.	CAWISPVTSAFF	TGTGCCTGGATCTCCCCGGTCACGTCGGCTTTCTTT
TRBV2	.	TRBJ2-6	.	CASISGPSGANVLTF	TGTGCCAGCATATCAGGTCCCTCTGGGGCCAACGTCCTGACTTTC
TRBV7-6	TRBD2	TRBJ2-2	once	CASRGTTYTGELFF	TGTGCCAGCAGGGGGACTACCTACACCGGGGAGCTGTTTTTT